Listed below are T cell receptor beta chains from one sample, sequenced in a study of shared clonotypes between healthy human individuals. Method: immunoSEQ multiplex PCR; TCRdb's copy keeps in-frame clones and lacks some. The sample includes some 1 million clones, 65% to 80% of them seen just once. Sample: memory CD4+ T cells sorted from blood. All receptors come from a man aged 18 to 35 in good health. CDR3s include the opening cysteine and the closing phenylalanine or tryptophan.

V gene,J gene,CDR3 protein
TRBV18,TRBJ2-1,CASTRRGSRDEQFF
TRBV13,TRBJ2-3,CASSLRGSGTDTQYF
TRBV19,TRBJ2-7,CASSIRLSYEQYF
TRBV7-9,TRBJ2-3,CASSLGALASTDTQYF
TRBV9,TRBJ2-5,CASSTLTGGEETQYF
TRBV4-1,TRBJ1-4,CASSQDLAGGTYQKLFF
TRBV5-1,TRBJ1-6,CASSLRPDGYNSPLHF
TRBV7-2,TRBJ2-7,CASSPSGSLSSYEQYF
TRBV30,TRBJ1-4,CASGGCEKLFF
TRBV20-1,TRBJ2-3,CRGTDGDTQYF
TRBV7-8,TRBJ1-2,CASSLEMGPAGVYGYTF
TRBV9,TRBJ1-2,CASSVVDGGYGYTF
TRBV9,TRBJ2-3,CASSVTVHTDTQYF
TRBV30,TRBJ2-1,CAWSVWGEEQFF
TRBV18,TRBJ2-5,CASSPPGQGSQETQYF
TRBV5-1,TRBJ1-1,CASSAGQGINTEAFF
TRBV25-1,TRBJ1-1,CADLDGLNTEAFF
TRBV19,TRBJ1-6,CASSISGYSSPLHF
TRBV7-8,TRBJ2-5,CASSLVLGTQYF
TRBV30,TRBJ2-3,CAWVRSSGSLDTQYF
TRBV4-1,TRBJ2-1,CASRPLAGGYNEQFF
TRBV29-1,TRBJ1-1,CSVTSAAWNTEAFF
TRBV2,TRBJ2-7,CASSAGQGAVYEQYF
TRBV10-3,TRBJ1-1,CAIRSGTAGTEAFF
TRBV13,TRBJ2-7,CASSFRRFSYEQYF
TRBV19,TRBJ1-6,CASSIRSSNAPLHF
TRBV4-2,TRBJ1-3,CASSQENMGPGNTIYF
TRBV5-1,TRBJ1-1,CASSPILTSNTEAFF
TRBV18,TRBJ2-7,CASSPAGDEQYF
TRBV11-2,TRBJ2-3,CASSLVASFGDTQYF
TRBV7-2,TRBJ1-4,CASSSSAARVEKLFF
TRBV5-1,TRBJ2-6,CASSSDAGYYSGANVLTF
TRBV7-2,TRBJ1-4,CASSPGQATNEKLFF
TRBV6-1,TRBJ2-2,CASSGVDWTGELFF
TRBV5-1,TRBJ1-1,CASSLGWDTEAFF
TRBV9,TRBJ2-6,CASSDRGANVLTF
TRBV4-1,TRBJ2-3,CASSQDQTRGVKADTQYF
TRBV5-8,TRBJ1-3,CASSLVGGVRTSGNTIYF
TRBV7-3,TRBJ2-2,CASSSDGLAGTGELFF
TRBV19,TRBJ1-1,CASSKSGTANTEAFF
TRBV19,TRBJ2-7,CASSISAEGYEQYF
TRBV29-1,TRBJ2-5,CSVEDRASGSKETQYF